The 6 T cell receptor beta chains below were found in one sample sequenced in a study of cytomegalovirus exposure and HLA in healthy donors. 13 Jbeta primers and 60 Vbeta primers were used for the PCR. Produced via immunoSEQ multiplex PCR; TCRdb's table is partial and in-frame only. This table holds approximately 30,000 clones, around 40% found once. The sequenced sample consisted of PBMCs. The source is a woman aged 45-60 years in good health and CMV-seronegative.

The chain employs TRBV6-4 and TRBJ2-5; D is possibly TRBD1 (5 bases). Germline V CDR1 and CDR2: MRHNA, SNTAGT. With 6 bases removed from V and 5 bases from J, the gap between germline ends came to 22 bases. The CDR3 loop spans 16 amino acids. CDR3 DNA: TGTGCCAGCAGCCCCATCCGGGCAGCAGGGTCGGAGACCCAGTACTTC. Its translation: CASSPIRAAGSETQYF.

This clone was counted a few times. V gene TRBV19 combines with J gene TRBJ1-5, with 9 bases lining up with TRBD1. The CDR3 consists of 15 residues. From germline, CDR1 is LNHDA and CDR2 SQIVND (reference sequence). V gave up 10 bases and J gave up 2 bases; unmatched junction bases: 9. The CDR3 DNA reads TGTGCCACTACTACAGGGGGCGGGCGCAATCAGCCCCAGCATTTT. It yields the protein CATTTGGGRNQPQHF.

The V call is TRBV5-1, the J call TRBJ1-2; 8 bases fit TRBD1. Trimming cost V 4 bases and J 3 bases; bases outside gene matches: 8. CDR1 is SGHRS, CDR2 YFSETQ, per germline. The CDR3 is 15 amino acids. CDR3 DNA sequence: TGCGCCAGCAGCCCGAAGGCAGGGGGCGACTATGGCTACACCTTC. It specifies CASSPKAGGDYGYTF.

This clone was recorded once. This chain joins TRBV30 and TRBJ1-5, with 8 bases aligning to TRBD1. Germline CDR1 and CDR2: GTSNPN and SVGIG (reference sequence). V lost 3 bases to trimming and J lost 7 bases; unmatched junction nucleotides: 8. This CDR3 has 14 residues. CDR3 nucleotides: TGTGCCTGGAGCGCTGGACAGGGTGGACAGCCCCAGCATTTT. It translates to CAWSAGQGGQPQHF. The whole variable domain, remainder taken from reference TRBV30 and TRBJ1-5, is SQTIHQWPATLVQPVGSPLSLECTVEGTSNPNLYWYRQAAGRGLQLLFYSVGIGQISSEVPQNLSASRPQDRQFILSSKKLLLSDSGFYLCAWSAGQGGQPQHFGDGTRLSIL.

This clone was seen a single time. The chain is built from TRBV10-1 and TRBJ2-5; tentative D call: TRBD1 (6 bases). The CDR3 is made up of 20 amino acids. Germline CDR1 and CDR2: WNHNN and SYGVQD (reference sequence). V shed 2 bases and J shed 2 bases, with 27 bases lying between them. The CDR3 spells CASSEPPGCRGEGGQETQYF. The CDR3 nucleotides read TGCGCCAGCAGTGAGCCCCCGGGTTGCAGGGGCGAGGGTGGGCAAGAGACCCAGTACTTC.

This sequence joins TRBV10-3 and TRBJ2-7; TRBD2 matches 8 bases. This CDR3 is 16 amino acids long. J lost 2 bases, V lost 2 bases, and 8 bases had no gene match. CDR1 is ENHRY, CDR2 SYGVKD, per germline. CDR3 sequence: CAISEGASGPTYEQYF. CDR3 DNA sequence: TGTGCCATCAGTGAGGGGGCTAGCGGGCCCACCTACGAGCAGTACTTC.